The rows below give T cell receptor beta chains drawn from one sample of a study of OX40 agonist ivuxolimab in advanced cancers. Generated by immunoSEQ multiplex PCR, the TCRdb table keeps only in-frame clones and is missing some. The repertoire consists of under 95,000 clones, with nearly 95% occurring once and the leading ten covering around 5.9%. The sequenced sample was CD4+ or CD8+ T cells sorted from blood, obtained in a trial of the OX40 agonist ivuxolimab. Receptors were obtained from an adult with an advanced solid tumor such as melanoma, head and neck, liver or kidney cancer. The CDR3 runs from the conserved cysteine through the conserved F or W.

j_call	v_call	cdr3_aa
TRBJ2-1	TRBV6-5	CASSRGGAANEQFF
TRBJ2-7	TRBV9	CASSVGSGRAYEQYF
TRBJ1-1	TRBV19	CASSIGQGTEAFF
TRBJ2-1	TRBV7-2	CASSLSSGGRNEQFF
TRBJ2-1	TRBV19	CASMDLTYGLAGEGEQFF
TRBJ2-1	TRBV19	CASSIHALPYNEQFF
TRBJ1-1	TRBV6-5	CASSYSGTANTEAFF
TRBJ1-3	TRBV5-1	CASSLEAVPEDTIYF
TRBJ2-5	TRBV4-1	CASSQGSGTSDQETQYF
TRBJ2-5	TRBV27	CASSTRLAGWQETQYF
TRBJ1-2	TRBV25-1	CASSERSPGQTDGYTF
TRBJ2-3	TRBV5-1	CASTGQGVGTDTQYF
TRBJ1-2	TRBV9	CASSPRTGGFYGYTF
TRBJ2-1	TRBV13	CASSLGLAGFYNEQFF
TRBJ1-3	TRBV4-1	CASSQDRTGSGNTIYF
TRBJ1-4	TRBV2	CASEWATNEKLFF